This T cell receptor beta chain was captured in a study of spatial heterogeneity in lung cancer. Overall study context: Detection consistently captured more beta-chain sequences than alpha-chain sequences.

V was clipped by 3 bases and J by 4 bases, with 6 bases between them. CDR1 is LGHNT and CDR2 is FRNRAP in the germline V gene. The CDR3 loop spans 12 amino acids. MiXCR, applied by TCRdb to the 5' RACE reads, yields one record per CDR3 protein. This sample has around 87,000 distinct CDR3 sequences, with about an eighth found just once. The time point denotes: sample taken at primary tumor resection. Samples were donated by 72 untreated early-stage non-small cell lung cancer patients. No cells were sorted before sequencing. The whole RNA sequenced was extracted from tumor, nontumor lung or frozen PBMC.

This chain joins TRBV12-5 and TRBJ2-5; TRBD2 might be the D (6 bases). The receptor was isolated from a male donor with early-stage non-small cell lung cancer. This material consisted of PBMCs, taken at surgery. The CDR3 loop is CASGFGGETQYF. CDR3 nucleotides: TGTGCTAGTGGTTTCGGGGGAGAGACCCAGTACTTC.